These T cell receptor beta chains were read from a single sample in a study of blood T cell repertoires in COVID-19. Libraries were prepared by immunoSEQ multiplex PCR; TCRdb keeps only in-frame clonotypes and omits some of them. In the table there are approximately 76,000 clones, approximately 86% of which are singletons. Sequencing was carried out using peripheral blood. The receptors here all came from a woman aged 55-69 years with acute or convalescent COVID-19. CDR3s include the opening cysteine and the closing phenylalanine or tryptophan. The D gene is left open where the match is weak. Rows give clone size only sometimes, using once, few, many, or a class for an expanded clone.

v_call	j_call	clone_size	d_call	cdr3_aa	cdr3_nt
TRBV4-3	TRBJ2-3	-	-	CASSQVGGNTQYF	TGCGCCAGCAGCCAAGTCGGAGGGAATACGCAGTATTTT
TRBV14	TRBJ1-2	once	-	CASSQVGANYGYTF	TGTGCCAGCAGCCAAGTAGGAGCTAACTATGGCTACACCTTC
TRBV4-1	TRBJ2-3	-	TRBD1	CASSQDRQGAGYTQYF	TGCGCCAGCAGCCAAGACCGACAGGGGGCTGGTTATACGCAGTATTTT
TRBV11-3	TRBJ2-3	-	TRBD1	CASSFGTGITDTQYF	TGTGCCAGCAGCTTTGGGACAGGGATCACAGATACGCAGTATTTT
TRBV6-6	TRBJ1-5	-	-	CASSPPPVGSGNQPQHF	TGTGCCAGCAGTCCCCCGCCGGTGGGGTCGGGGAATCAGCCCCAGCATTTT
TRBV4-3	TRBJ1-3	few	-	CASSQSHGGTGNTIYF	TGCGCCAGCAGCCAGAGCCACGGGGGAACGGGAAACACCATATATTTT
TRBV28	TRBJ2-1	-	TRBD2	CASSPWTSGSGTSNEQFF	TGTGCCAGCAGTCCCTGGACCTCGGGGAGCGGGACCTCCAATGAGCAGTTCTTC
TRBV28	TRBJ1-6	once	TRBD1	CASSFPGQGYSPLHF	TGTGCCAGCAGTTTTCCCGGACAGGGTTATTCACCCCTCCACTTT
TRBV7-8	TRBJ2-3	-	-	CASSPEGGSTDTQYF	TGTGCCAGCAGCCCCGAAGGCGGGAGCACAGATACGCAGTATTTT
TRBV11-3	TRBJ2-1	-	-	CASSRTDNEQFF	TGTGCCAGTTCCAGGACAGACAATGAGCAGTTCTTC
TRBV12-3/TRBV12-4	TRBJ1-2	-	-	CASSPTGNYGYTF	TGTGCCAGCAGCCCCACGGGAAACTATGGCTACACCTTC
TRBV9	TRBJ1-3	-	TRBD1	CASSVAAGGVSGNTIYF	TGTGCCAGCAGCGTAGCCGCAGGGGGCGTCTCTGGAAACACCATATATTTT
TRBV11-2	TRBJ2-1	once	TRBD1	CASSFGQGASGEQFF	TGTGCCAGCAGCTTCGGACAGGGGGCGAGTGGTGAGCAGTTCTTC
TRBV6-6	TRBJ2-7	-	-	CASRQGSKGYEQYF	TGTGCCAGCAGGCAGGGTTCCAAAGGGTACGAGCAGTACTTC
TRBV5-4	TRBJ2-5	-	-	CASSLVVGGQETQYF	TGTGCCAGCAGCTTGGTGGTAGGCGGCCAAGAGACCCAGTACTTC
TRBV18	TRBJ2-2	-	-	CASSPLRQDTGELFF	TGTGCCAGCTCACCACTCAGACAGGACACCGGGGAGCTGTTTTTT
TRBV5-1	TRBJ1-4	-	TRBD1	CASSLQGDEGEKLFF	TGCGCCAGCAGCCTACAGGGGGATGAGGGTGAAAAACTGTTTTTT
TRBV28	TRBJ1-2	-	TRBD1	CASSTTGGAGSSGYTF	TGTGCCAGCAGTACCACAGGGGGCGCAGGGTCAAGTGGCTACACCTTC
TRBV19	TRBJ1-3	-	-	CASSPLWTRGGNTIYF	TGTGCCAGTAGCCCCCTATGGACGAGAGGGGGAAACACCATATATTTT
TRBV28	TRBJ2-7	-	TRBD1	CASQPGQGSEQYF	TGTGCCAGCCAGCCGGGACAGGGGAGCGAGCAGTACTTC
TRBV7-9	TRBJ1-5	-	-	CASSPGGGLLHF	TGTGCCAGCAGCCCCGGGGGGGGCCTCTTGCATTTT
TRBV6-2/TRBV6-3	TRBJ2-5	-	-	CASSYRRLQETQYF	TGTGCCAGCAGTTACCGCAGGCTGCAAGAGACCCAGTACTTC
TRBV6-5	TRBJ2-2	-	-	CASTPSGAGTGELFF	TGTGCCAGCACACCTTCCGGGGCGGGGACCGGGGAGCTGTTTTTT
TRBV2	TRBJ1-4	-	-	CASSEGQVVNEKLFF	TGTGCCAGCAGTGAAGGGCAGGTGGTTAATGAAAAACTGTTTTTT
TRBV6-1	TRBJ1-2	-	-	CASSEEGSSYGYTF	TGTGCCAGCAGTGAGGAGGGGTCTTCCTATGGCTACACCTTC
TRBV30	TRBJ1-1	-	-	CASMALAGTEAFF	TGTGCCTCTATGGCTTTGGCGGGAACTGAAGCTTTCTTT
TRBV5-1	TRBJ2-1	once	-	CASSLAFTYNEQFF	TGCGCCAGCAGCTTGGCATTCACCTACAATGAGCAGTTCTTC
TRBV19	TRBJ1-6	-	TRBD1	CASSTILQGRNSPLHF	TGTGCCAGTAGTACGATACTACAGGGGAGAAATTCACCCCTCCACTTT
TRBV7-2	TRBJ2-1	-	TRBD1	CASSPGQGIYNEQFF	TGTGCCAGCAGCCCGGGACAGGGTATATACAATGAGCAGTTCTTC
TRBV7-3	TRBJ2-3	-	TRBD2	CASSSGTSGHLNTQYF	TGTGCCAGCAGCAGTGGGACTAGCGGCCATTTAAATACGCAGTATTTT
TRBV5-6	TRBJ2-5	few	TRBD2	CASSRTLAGGETQYF	TGTGCCAGCAGCCGGACCCTAGCGGGAGGAGAGACCCAGTACTTC